The sequence of this T cell receptor beta chain was determined in a study of control samples from healthy donors and cancer patients. This table comes from immunoSEQ multiplex PCR, and its TCRdb copy is limited to in-frame clones, with some not included. The top ten hold approximately 1% of the sample, which has over 150,000 clones, 96% seen once. V gave up 4 bases and J gave up 2 bases; unmatched junction bases: 4. Germline CDR1 KGHSH, CDR2 LQKENI. This CDR3 comprises 14 residues. V is TRBV18 and J is TRBJ2-5; 7 nucleotides line up with TRBD1. Material: blood. This receptor was obtained from a young woman in good health. The CDR3 sequence: CASSLRDRQETQYF. CDR3 in DNA: TGTGCCAGCTCACTCCGGGACAGACAAGAGACCCAGTACTTC.